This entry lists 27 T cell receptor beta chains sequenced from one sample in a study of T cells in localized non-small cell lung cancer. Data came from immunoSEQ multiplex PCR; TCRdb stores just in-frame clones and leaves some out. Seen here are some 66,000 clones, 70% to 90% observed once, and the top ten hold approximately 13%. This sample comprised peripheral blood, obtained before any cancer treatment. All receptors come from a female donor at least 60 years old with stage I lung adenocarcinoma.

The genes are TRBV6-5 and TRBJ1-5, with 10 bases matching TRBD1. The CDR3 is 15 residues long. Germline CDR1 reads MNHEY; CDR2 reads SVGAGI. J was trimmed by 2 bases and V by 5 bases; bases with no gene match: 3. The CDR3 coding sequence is TGTGCCAGCAGTCGACAGGGGGCTGGCAATCAGCCCCAGCATTTT. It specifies CASSRQGAGNQPQHF.

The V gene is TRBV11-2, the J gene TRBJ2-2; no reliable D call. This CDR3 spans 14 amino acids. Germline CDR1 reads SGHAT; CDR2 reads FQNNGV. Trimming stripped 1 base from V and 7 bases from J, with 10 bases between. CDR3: CASSLVLTSGELFF. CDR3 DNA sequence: TGTGCCAGCAGCTTAGTCCTGACGAGCGGGGAGCTGTTTTTT.

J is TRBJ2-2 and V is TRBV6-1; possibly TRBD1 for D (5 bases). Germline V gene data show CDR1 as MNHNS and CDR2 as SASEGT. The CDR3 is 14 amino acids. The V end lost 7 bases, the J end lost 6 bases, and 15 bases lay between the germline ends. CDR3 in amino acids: CASNPGFTSGELFF. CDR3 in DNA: TGTGCCAGCAACCCAGGGTTTACGTCCGGGGAGCTGTTTTTT.

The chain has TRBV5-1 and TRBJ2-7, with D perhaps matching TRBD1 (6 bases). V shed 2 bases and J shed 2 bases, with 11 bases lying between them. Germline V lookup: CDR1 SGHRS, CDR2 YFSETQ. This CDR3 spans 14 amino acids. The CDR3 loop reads CASSFSGATYEQYF. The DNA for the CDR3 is TGCGCCAGCAGCTTCTCAGGGGCGACCTACGAGCAGTACTTC.

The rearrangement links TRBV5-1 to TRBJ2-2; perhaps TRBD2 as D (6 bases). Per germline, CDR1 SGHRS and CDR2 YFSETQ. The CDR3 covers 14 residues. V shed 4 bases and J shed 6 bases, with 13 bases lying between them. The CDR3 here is CASSGSSGAGELFF. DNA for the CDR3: TGCGCCAGCAGCGGTTCGTCGGGAGCCGGGGAGCTGTTTTTT.

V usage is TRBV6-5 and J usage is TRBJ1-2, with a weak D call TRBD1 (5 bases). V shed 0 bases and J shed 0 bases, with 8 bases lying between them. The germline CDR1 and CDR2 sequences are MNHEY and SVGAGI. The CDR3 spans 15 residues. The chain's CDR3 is CASSYSGGANYGYTF. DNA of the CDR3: TGTGCCAGCAGTTACTCGGGAGGGGCTAACTATGGCTACACCTTC.

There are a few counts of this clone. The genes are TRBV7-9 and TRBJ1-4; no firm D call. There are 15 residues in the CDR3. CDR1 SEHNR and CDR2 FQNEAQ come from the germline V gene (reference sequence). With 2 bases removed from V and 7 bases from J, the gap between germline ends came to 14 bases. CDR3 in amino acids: CASSLSGRGREKLFF. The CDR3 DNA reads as TGTGCCAGCAGCTTATCTGGAAGAGGGCGTGAAAAACTGTTTTTT.

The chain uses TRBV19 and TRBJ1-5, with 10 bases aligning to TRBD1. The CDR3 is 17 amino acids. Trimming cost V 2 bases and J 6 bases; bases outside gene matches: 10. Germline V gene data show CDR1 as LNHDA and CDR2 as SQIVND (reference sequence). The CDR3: CASSIPSRDRGPQPQHF. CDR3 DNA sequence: TGTGCCAGTAGTATACCCTCCCGGGACAGGGGCCCTCAGCCCCAGCATTTT.

CDR3 nucleotides: TGTGCCAGCAGTTTAAGGGGCAGGAAGACGGCTGGGGCCAACGTCCTGACTTTC. Amino acid sequence: CASSLRGRKTAGANVLTF. The rearrangement joins TRBV27 to TRBJ2-6; perhaps TRBD1 as D (5 bases). The CDR3 is 18 amino acids. CDR1 and CDR2 from the germline V gene are MNHEY and SMNVEV (reference sequence). With 2 bases removed from V and 2 bases from J, the gap between germline ends came to 16 bases.

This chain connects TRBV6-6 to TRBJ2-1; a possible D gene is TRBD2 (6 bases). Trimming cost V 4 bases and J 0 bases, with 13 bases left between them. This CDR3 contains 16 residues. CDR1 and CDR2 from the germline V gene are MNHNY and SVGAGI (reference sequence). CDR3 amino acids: CASSSPGGSSYNEQFF. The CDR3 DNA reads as TGTGCCAGCAGTTCCCCTGGAGGGAGCTCCTACAATGAGCAGTTCTTC.

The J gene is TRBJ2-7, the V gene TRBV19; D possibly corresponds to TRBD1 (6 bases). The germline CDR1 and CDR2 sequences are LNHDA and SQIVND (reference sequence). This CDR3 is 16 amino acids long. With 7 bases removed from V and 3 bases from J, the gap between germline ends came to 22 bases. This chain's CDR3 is CASILLQGTSDYEQYF. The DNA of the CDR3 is TGTGCCAGTATCCTCCTCCAGGGGACCTCAGACTACGAGCAGTACTTC.

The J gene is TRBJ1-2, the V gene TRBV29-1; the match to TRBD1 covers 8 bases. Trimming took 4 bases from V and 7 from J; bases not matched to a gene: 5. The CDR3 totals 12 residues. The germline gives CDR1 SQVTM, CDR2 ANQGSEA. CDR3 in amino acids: CSVGDRPIGYTF. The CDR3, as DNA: TGCAGCGTTGGGGACAGGCCCATTGGCTACACCTTC. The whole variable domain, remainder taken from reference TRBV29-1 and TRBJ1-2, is SAVISQKPSRDICQRGTSLTIQCQVDSQVTMMFWYRQQPGQSLTLIATANQGSEATYESGFVIDKFPISRPNLTFSTLTVSNMSPEDSSIYLCSVGDRPIGYTFGSGTRLTVV.

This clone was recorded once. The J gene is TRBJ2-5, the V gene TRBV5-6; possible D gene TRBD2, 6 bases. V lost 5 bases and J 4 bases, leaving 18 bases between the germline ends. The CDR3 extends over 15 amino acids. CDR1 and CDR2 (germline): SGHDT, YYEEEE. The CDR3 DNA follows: TGTGCCAGCAGTTCGGACACTCGGAGGGGAGAGACCCAGTACTTC. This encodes CASSSDTRRGETQYF.

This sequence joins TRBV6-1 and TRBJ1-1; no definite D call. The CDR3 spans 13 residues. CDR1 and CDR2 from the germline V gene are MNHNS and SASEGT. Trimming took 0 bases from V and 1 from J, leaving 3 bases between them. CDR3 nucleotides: TGTGCCAGCAGTGAAGCGGAGAACACTGAAGCTTTCTTT. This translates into CASSEAENTEAFF.

CDR3 residues: CASSLDRGVDGYTF. As DNA, the CDR3 is TGTGCCAGCAGTTTAGACAGGGGGGTCGATGGCTACACCTTC. This chain links TRBV2 with TRBJ1-2; the match to TRBD1 covers 9 bases. Per the germline V gene, CDR1 is SNHLY and CDR2 is FYNNEI. The CDR3 covers 14 residues. The J segment lost 6 bases and the V segment lost 5 bases, leaving 7 bases of the junction unmatched.

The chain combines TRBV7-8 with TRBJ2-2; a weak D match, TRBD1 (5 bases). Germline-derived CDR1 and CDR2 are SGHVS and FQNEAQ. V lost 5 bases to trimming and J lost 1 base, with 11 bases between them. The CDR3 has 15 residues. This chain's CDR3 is CASSPGGQNTGELFF. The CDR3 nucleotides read TGTGCCAGCAGCCCCGGCGGACAGAACACCGGGGAGCTGTTTTTT.

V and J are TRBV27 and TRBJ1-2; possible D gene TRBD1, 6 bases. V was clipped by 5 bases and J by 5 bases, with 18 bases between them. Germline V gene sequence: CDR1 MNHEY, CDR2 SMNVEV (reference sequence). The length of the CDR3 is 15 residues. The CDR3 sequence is CASSLYTGLPYGYTF. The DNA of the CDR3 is TGTGCCAGCAGTCTCTACACAGGGTTGCCATATGGCTACACCTTC.

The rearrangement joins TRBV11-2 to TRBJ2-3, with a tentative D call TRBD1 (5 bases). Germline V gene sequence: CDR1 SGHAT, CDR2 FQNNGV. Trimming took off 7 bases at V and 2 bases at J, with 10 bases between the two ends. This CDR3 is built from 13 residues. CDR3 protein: CASTRQLTDTQYF. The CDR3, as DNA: TGTGCCAGCACAAGACAGCTCACAGATACGCAGTATTTT.

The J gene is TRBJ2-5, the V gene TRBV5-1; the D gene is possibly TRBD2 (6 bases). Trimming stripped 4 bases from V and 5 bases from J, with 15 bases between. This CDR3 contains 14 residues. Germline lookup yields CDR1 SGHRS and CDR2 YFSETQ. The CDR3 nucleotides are TGCGCCAGCAGCCGCCAGGAGGGTGCGGAGACCCAGTACTTC. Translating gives CASSRQEGAETQYF.

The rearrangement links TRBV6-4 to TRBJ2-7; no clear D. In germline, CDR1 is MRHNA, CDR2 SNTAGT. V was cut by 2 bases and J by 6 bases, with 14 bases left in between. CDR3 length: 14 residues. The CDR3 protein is CASSDTVPPVEQYF. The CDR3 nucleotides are TGTGCCAGCAGTGACACAGTCCCCCCCGTCGAGCAGTACTTC.

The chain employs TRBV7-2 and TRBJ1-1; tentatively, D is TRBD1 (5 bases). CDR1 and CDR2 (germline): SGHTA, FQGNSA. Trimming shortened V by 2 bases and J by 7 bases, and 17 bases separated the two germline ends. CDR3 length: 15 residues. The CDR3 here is CASSLRPGASGEAFF. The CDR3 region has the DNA TGTGCCAGCAGCTTACGACCCGGGGCTAGCGGTGAAGCTTTCTTT.

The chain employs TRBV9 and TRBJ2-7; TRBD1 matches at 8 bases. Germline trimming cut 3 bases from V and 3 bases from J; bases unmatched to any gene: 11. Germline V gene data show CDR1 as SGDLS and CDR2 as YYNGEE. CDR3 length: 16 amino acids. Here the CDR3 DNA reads TGTGCCAGCAGCGCGTCAGATAGACAGGGGAACTACGAGCAGTACTTC. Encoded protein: CASSASDRQGNYEQYF.

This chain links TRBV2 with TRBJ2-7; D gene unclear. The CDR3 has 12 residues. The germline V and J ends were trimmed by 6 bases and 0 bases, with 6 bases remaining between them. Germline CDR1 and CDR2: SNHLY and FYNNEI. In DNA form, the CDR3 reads TGTGCCAGCAGCCCCCACTCCTACGAGCAGTACTTC. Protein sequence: CASSPHSYEQYF.

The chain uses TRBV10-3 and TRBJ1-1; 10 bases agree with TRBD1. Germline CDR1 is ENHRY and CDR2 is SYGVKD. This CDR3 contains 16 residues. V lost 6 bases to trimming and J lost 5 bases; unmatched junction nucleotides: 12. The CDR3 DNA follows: TGTGCCATCAGAGGGGACAGGGGAAGAGATTTTACTGAAGCTTTCTTT. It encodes CAIRGDRGRDFTEAFF.

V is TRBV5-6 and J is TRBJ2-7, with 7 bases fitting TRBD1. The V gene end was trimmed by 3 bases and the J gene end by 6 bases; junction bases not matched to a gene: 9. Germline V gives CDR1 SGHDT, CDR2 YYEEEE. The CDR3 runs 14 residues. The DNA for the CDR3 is TGTGCCAGCAGCTACAGGGGAACTAAGGCCGAGCAGTACTTC. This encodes CASSYRGTKAEQYF. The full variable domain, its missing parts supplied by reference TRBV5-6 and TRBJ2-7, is DAGVTQSPTHLIKTRGQQVTLRCSPKSGHDTVSWYQQALGQGPQFIFQYYEEEERQRGNFPDRFSGHQFPNYSSELNVNALLLGDSALYLCASSYRGTKAEQYFGPGTRLTVT.

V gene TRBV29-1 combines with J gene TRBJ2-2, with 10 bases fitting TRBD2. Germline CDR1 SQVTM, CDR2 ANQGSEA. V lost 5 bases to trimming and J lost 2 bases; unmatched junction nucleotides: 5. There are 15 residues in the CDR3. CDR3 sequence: CSVRLAGDNTGELFF. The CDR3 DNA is TGCAGCGTTAGACTAGCGGGCGATAACACCGGGGAGCTGTTTTTT.

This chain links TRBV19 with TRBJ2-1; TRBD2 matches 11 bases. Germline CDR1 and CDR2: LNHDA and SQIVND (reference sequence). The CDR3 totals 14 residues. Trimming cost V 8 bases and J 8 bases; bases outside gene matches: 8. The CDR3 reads CASSTSGVGYEQFF. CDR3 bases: TGTGCCAGTTCGACTAGCGGGGTTGGTTATGAGCAGTTCTTC. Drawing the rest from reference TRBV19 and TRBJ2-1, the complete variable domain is DGGITQSPKYLFRKEGQNVTLSCEQNLNHDAMYWYRQDPGQGLRLIYYSQIVNDFQKGDIAEGYSVSREKKESFPLTVTSAQKNPTAFYLCASSTSGVGYEQFFGPGTRLTVL.